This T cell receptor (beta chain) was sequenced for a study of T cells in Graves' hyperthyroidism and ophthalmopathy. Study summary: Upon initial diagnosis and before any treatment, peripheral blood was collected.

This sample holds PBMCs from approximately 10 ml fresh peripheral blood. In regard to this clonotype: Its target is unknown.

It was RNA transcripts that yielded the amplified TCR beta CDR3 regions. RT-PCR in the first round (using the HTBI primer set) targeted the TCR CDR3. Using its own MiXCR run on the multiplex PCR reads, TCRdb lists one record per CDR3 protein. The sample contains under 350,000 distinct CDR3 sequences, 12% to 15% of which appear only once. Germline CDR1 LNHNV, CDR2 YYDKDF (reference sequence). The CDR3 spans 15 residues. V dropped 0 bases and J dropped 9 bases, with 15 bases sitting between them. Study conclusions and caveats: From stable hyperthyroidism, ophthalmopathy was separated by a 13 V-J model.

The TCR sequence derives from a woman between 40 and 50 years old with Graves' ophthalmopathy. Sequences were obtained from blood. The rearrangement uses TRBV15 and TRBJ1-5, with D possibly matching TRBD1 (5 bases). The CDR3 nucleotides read TGTGCCACCAGCAGAGATGTAACCTCGGGGCGGCCCCAGCATTTT. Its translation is CATSRDVTSGRPQHF.